Below, one TCR beta chain is given with its context. V lost 8 bases to trimming and J lost 6 bases; unmatched junction nucleotides: 4. Germline V gives CDR1 SEHNR, CDR2 FQNEAQ (reference sequence). This CDR3 is built from 11 residues. Mismatch repair deficiency was confirmed in all patients, by PCR or immunohistochemistry. TCR sequencing covered three patients who responded to pembrolizumab. The protocol was immunoSEQ multiplex PCR, while the TCRdb copy is restricted to in-frame clones and leaves out a portion. Among around 52,000 clones, roughly 80% were seen once, and the ten largest hold approximately 8.4%. The entry originates in a study of PD-1 blockade in mismatch repair-deficient tumors. Study-level background: Enrolled about 2012-2016, patients had progressing, pretreated mismatch repair-deficient cancers of 12 types.

Specimen: peripheral blood, collected less than 21 weeks after starting pembrolizumab. The receptor was isolated from an adult with mismatch repair-deficient cancer. V and J are TRBV7-9 and TRBJ2-7; 7 bases agree with TRBD2. CDR3 bases: TGTGCCAGCCGTGGGGGGGGCGAGCAGTACTTC. Its protein product is CASRGGGEQYF.